These 17 T cell receptor beta chains were sequenced from one sample in a study of blood T cell repertoires in COVID-19. The repertoire was sequenced with immunoSEQ multiplex PCR; TCRdb's copy has only in-frame clones and lacks some. The data show about 3,700 clones, approximately 90% seen once. The sequenced material came from peripheral blood. The source of these receptors is a woman in her sixties or seventies with active COVID-19.

The V call is TRBV13, the J call TRBJ2-3; maybe TRBD2 (7 bases). This CDR3 is built from 14 residues. V lost 4 bases and J lost 4, with 12 bases in between. In germline, CDR1 is PRHDT, CDR2 FYEKMQ (reference sequence). The CDR3 region has the DNA TGTGCCAGCAGCTCGAGGGGGGGCCCAGATACGCAGTATTTT. It codes for CASSSRGGPDTQYF.

Points on this clone: One junction end does not reproduce the germline sequence, and a read error may be involved. This chain joins TRBV3-1 (or the pseudogene TRBV3-2) and TRBJ2-1, with 9 bases identical to TRBD2. The CDR3 consists of 18 residues. CDR1 LGHDT and CDR2 YNNKEL come from the germline V gene (reference sequence). Here the CDR3 DNA reads TGTGCCAGCAGCCAACAGTTCGGACTAGCGACCTCCCACAATGAGCAGTTCTTC. The encoded protein is CASSQQFGLATSHNEQFF.

This chain connects TRBV6-5 to TRBJ1-5; the D gene is possibly TRBD1 (5 bases). This CDR3 is built from 15 residues. Per the germline V gene, CDR1 is MNHEY and CDR2 is SVGAGI. V lost 3 bases and J 2 bases, leaving 11 bases between the germline ends. As DNA, the CDR3 is TGTGCCAGCAGTTATTCAGGGCCGGGCAATCAGCCCCAGCATTTT. Its protein product is CASSYSGPGNQPQHF.

This chain links TRBV5-6 with TRBJ2-1; D is possibly TRBD1 (5 bases). Germline CDR1 is SGHDT and CDR2 is YYEEEE. The CDR3 contains 15 residues. Trimming removed 0 bases at V and 6 bases at J, with 13 bases between. CDR3 region: CASSLGSRAGNEQFF. The CDR3 DNA reads as TGTGCCAGCAGCTTGGGGAGCAGGGCCGGCAATGAGCAGTTCTTC. The full variable domain, rest sourced from reference TRBV5-6 and TRBJ2-1, is DAGVTQSPTHLIKTRGQQVTLRCSPKSGHDTVSWYQQALGQGPQFIFQYYEEEERQRGNFPDRFSGHQFPNYSSELNVNALLLGDSALYLCASSLGSRAGNEQFFGPGTRLTVL.

The V call is TRBV7-9, the J call TRBJ2-7; TRBD2 is a possible D gene (6 bases). The V end lost 4 bases, the J end lost 3 bases, and 22 bases lay between the germline ends. The germline V gene encodes CDR1 SEHNR and CDR2 FQNEAQ (reference sequence). The CDR3 has 17 residues. The CDR3 DNA reads TGTGCCAGCAGCTCGCGCTTCGTCGCGGGGAGCCTCTACGAGCAGTACTTC. Encoded protein: CASSSRFVAGSLYEQYF.

The genes are TRBV27 and TRBJ1-2; D not certain. There are 13 residues in the CDR3. V lost 6 bases, J lost 6 bases, and 14 bases lay in between. Germline CDR1 and CDR2: MNHEY and SMNVEV (reference sequence). The CDR3 DNA reads TGTGCCAGCAGCCGTACTTTGATTAATGGCTACACCTTC. It is translated as CASSRTLINGYTF.

The chain combines TRBV2 with TRBJ1-1, with no clear D. Germline V lookup: CDR1 SNHLY, CDR2 FYNNEI. V was trimmed by 4 bases and J by 7 bases, leaving 16 bases between them. This CDR3 contains 14 residues. CDR3 region: CASSAAGSFGEAFF. CDR3 coding DNA: TGTGCCAGCAGTGCCGCGGGTTCTTTCGGTGAAGCTTTCTTT.

The V gene is TRBV15, the J gene TRBJ1-2; 9 positions match TRBD1. The V segment lost 3 bases and the J segment 8 bases; nucleotides outside the gene matches: 7. CDR3 length: 14 amino acids. The V gene's germline CDR1 is LNHNV and CDR2 YYDKDF (reference sequence). The CDR3 spells CATSRNRGREGYTF. CDR3 nucleotides: TGTGCCACCAGCAGGAACAGGGGGCGCGAAGGCTACACCTTC.

CDR3 sequence (DNA): TGCGCCAGCAGCTCCCAGTCTGGGGCCAACGTCCTGACTTTC. It translates to CASSSQSGANVLTF. The chain carries TRBV5-1 and TRBJ2-6; no firm D call. The germline V gene has CDR1 SGHRS and CDR2 YFSETQ. This CDR3 region has 14 residues. The germline V and J ends were trimmed by 3 bases and 1 base, with 5 bases remaining between them.

The chain links TRBV29-1 to TRBJ1-1, with 10 bases aligning to TRBD1. With 8 bases clipped from V and 4 bases from J, the junction kept 10 bases outside the gene matches. CDR3 length equals 14 residues. CDR1 SQVTM and CDR2 ANQGSEA come from the germline V gene. The CDR3 nucleotides are TGCAGCTCACGGACAGGGGGAGCGAGCACTGAAGCTTTCTTT. Amino acid sequence: CSSRTGGASTEAFF.

The V gene is TRBV3-1 (or the pseudogene TRBV3-2), the J gene TRBJ1-3; D call uncertain. The V gene lost 4 bases and the J gene lost 3 bases, with 13 bases spanning the gap. The CDR3 consists of 15 residues. Germline lookup yields CDR1 LGHDT and CDR2 YNNKEL (reference sequence). This CDR3 reads CASSPGGFDGNTIYF. CDR3 coding DNA: TGTGCCAGCAGCCCGGGTGGTTTTGATGGAAACACCATATATTTT.

This chain joins TRBV5-5 and TRBJ1-2; 9 bases align to TRBD1. J was trimmed by 7 bases and V by 0 bases; bases with no gene match: 7. The CDR3 is 15 amino acids. Germline CDR1 and CDR2: SGHKS and YYEKEE (reference sequence). The DNA of the CDR3 is TGTGCCAGCAGCTTGGCTGGGACAGGGAGCAGTGGCTACACCTTC. It encodes CASSLAGTGSSGYTF. The variable domain in full, completed from reference TRBV5-5 and TRBJ1-2, reads DAGVTQSPTHLIKTRGQQVTLRCSPISGHKSVSWYQQVLGQGPQFIFQYYEKEERGRGNFPDRFSARQFPNYSSELNVNALLLGDSALYLCASSLAGTGSSGYTFGSGTRLTVV.

CDR3 protein: CASRPAGTGNTGELFF. Written as DNA, the CDR3 is TGTGCCAGCAGACCGGCCGGGACAGGGAACACCGGGGAGCTGTTTTTT. The chain couples TRBV27 to TRBJ2-2; 8 nucleotides match TRBD1. Germline CDR1 and CDR2: MNHEY and SMNVEV (reference sequence). Trimming removed 6 bases from V and 1 base from J; junction bases left unmatched: 7. The CDR3 runs 16 residues.

This chain links TRBV7-2 with TRBJ2-7, with unresolved D. This CDR3 is built from 12 residues. The germline V gene has CDR1 SGHTA and CDR2 FQGNSA. Trimming removed 5 bases at V and 1 base at J, with 6 bases between. CDR3 sequence (DNA): TGTGCCAGCAGCCTAAGTTCCTACGAGCAGTACTTC. Encoded protein: CASSLSSYEQYF.

The rearrangement joins TRBV25-1 to TRBJ1-3; D may be TRBD1 (6 bases). From germline, CDR1 is MGHDK and CDR2 SYGVNS. V was pared by 7 bases and J by 3 bases, with 13 bases between. CDR3 size: 14 residues. The CDR3 sequence: CASTDRLGGNTIYF. CDR3 nucleotide sequence: TGTGCCAGCACCGACAGGTTAGGTGGAAACACCATATATTTT.

The chain links TRBV9 to TRBJ2-7, with unresolved D. V was trimmed by 0 bases and J by 6 bases, leaving 10 bases between them. There are 13 residues in the CDR3. Germline CDR1 reads SGDLS; CDR2 reads YYNGEE. The CDR3 DNA reads as TGTGCCAGCAGCGTAGAAGAGACACTCGAGCAGTACTTC. It is translated as CASSVEETLEQYF. The full variable domain, rest sourced from reference TRBV9 and TRBJ2-7, is DSGVTQTPKHLITATGQRVTLRCSPRSGDLSVYWYQQSLDQGLQFLIQYYNGEERAKGNILERFSAQQFPDLHSELNLSSLELGDSALYFCASSVEETLEQYFGPGTRLTVT.

This clone has a handful of counts. V gene TRBV6-2 or TRBV6-3 combines with J gene TRBJ1-4; D unresolved. Looked up from germline, CDR1 is MNHEY and CDR2 is SVGEGT. The V and J ends lost 3 bases and 8 bases respectively, with 16 bases between them. This CDR3 comprises 15 residues. The CDR3 region is CASSYHAPGREKLFF. In nucleotides, the CDR3 is TGTGCCAGCAGTTATCACGCGCCCGGGAGGGAAAAACTGTTTTTT.